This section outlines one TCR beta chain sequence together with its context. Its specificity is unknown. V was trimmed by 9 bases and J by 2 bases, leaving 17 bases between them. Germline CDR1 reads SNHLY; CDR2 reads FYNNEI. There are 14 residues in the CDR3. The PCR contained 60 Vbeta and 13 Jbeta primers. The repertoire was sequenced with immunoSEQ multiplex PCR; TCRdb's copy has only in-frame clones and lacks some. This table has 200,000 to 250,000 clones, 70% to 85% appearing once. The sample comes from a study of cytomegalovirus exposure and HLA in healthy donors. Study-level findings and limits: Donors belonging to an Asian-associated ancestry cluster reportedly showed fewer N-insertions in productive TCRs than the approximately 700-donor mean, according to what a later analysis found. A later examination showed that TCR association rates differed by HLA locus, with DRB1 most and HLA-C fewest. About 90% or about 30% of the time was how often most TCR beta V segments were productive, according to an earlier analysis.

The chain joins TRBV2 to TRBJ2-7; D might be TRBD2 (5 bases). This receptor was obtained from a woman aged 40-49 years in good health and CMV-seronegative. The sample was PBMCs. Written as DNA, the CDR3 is TGTGCCAGTGATCTGCGGGCCTCCGCCTACGAGCAGTACTTC. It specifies CASDLRASAYEQYF.